This T cell receptor beta chain is from a study of blood T cell repertoires in COVID-19. Looking at the study overall: Sample material is recorded as cDNA or gDNA derived from T cells, B-cell-depleted T cells, or PBMCs.

This CDR3 comprises 15 residues. J was trimmed by 1 base and V by 0 bases; bases with no gene match: 2. CDR1 and CDR2 (germline): SGHNT, YYREEE (reference sequence). In the authors' workflow: Reference gene primer amplification gave nucleated cell count estimates. The protocol was immunoSEQ multiplex PCR, while the TCRdb copy is restricted to in-frame clones and leaves out a portion. That table is the source of V, J and clone size, and D and trimming were worked out from the DNA. The sample yields roughly 300,000 clones, roughly 86% seen once. This receptor was identified in a woman between 50 and 59 years old who had recovered from COVID-19. Sequencing was carried out using peripheral blood. The chain combines TRBV5-4 with TRBJ1-1; 8 nucleotides agree with TRBD1. The CDR3 nucleotides are TGTGCCAGCAGCTTGGGGGGGACAGGGAACACTGAAGCTTTCTTT. This translates into CASSLGGTGNTEAFF.